The rows below give T cell receptor beta chains drawn from one sample of a study of T cell repertoires in cytomegalovirus infection. Antigens for these TCRs are unknown. TCRdb reprocessed the reads via MiXCR and lists one record per CDR3 protein. The repertoire holds about 310,000 distinct CDR3 sequences, with more than 20% as singletons. Here the sequenced sample was cultured PBMCs, taken from culture after CMV antigen stimulation. These receptors all stem from a human donor in good health (CMV status not recorded). Some clones in this sample may be carry-over from other donors' samples. Both conserved end residues are part of each CDR3. D genes are given only for firm matches. For some rows the clone size is stated as once, few or many, or as a class when expanded; others skip it.

>many|TRBV7-6|TRBJ1-1|NA
CASSLEMGSEGAFF
TGTGCCAGCAGCTTAGAGATGGGAAGCGAGGGAGCTTTCTTT
>NA|TRBV20-1|TRBJ2-1|NA
CSARDQASAHNEQFF
TGCAGTGCTAGAGATCAGGCTAGCGCCCACAATGAGCAGTTCTTC
>few|TRBV30|TRBJ1-1|NA
CGWSRNTEAFF
TGTGGCTGGTCGCGGAACACTGAAGCTTTCTTT
>few|TRBV19|TRBJ2-1|TRBD2
CASSINSGLAGGGGIF
TGTGCCAGTAGTATAAATTCGGGACTAGCGGGGGGGGGGGGAATCTTC
>many|TRBV6-2/TRBV6-3|TRBJ2-7|NA
CASRTGYGSYEQYF
TGTGCCAGCAGAACAGGGTATGGGTCCTACGAGCAGTACTTC
>few|TRBV28|TRBJ2-7|TRBD2
CASSLPSGRSSYEQYF
TGTGCCAGCAGTTTGCCTAGCGGGAGGTCTTCCTACGAGCAGTACTTC
>few|TRBV9|TRBJ2-1|NA
CASSVGDAGHEQFF
TGTGCCAGCAGCGTGGGGGACGCCGGCCATGAGCAGTTCTTC
>NA|TRBV6-1|TRBJ2-7|NA
CASSTSPGNYEQYF
TGTGCCAGCAGTACGAGTCCCGGGAACTACGAGCAGTACTTC
>few|TRBV6-2/TRBV6-3|TRBJ2-7|TRBD2
CASSFSGTSVTYEQYF
TGTGCCAGCAGTTTCTCCGGGACTAGCGTGACCTACGAGCAGTACTTC
>NA|TRBV7-2|TRBJ1-3|NA
CASSLGTGDTIYF
TGTGCCAGCAGCTTAGGTACAGGAGACACCATATATTTT
>many|TRBV6-2/TRBV6-3|TRBJ2-2|NA
CASAMSAMTGELFF
TGTGCCAGCGCTATGTCGGCGATGACCGGGGAGCTGTTTTTT
>NA|TRBV11-1|TRBJ1-1|TRBD1
CASSFTQQGRTEAFF
TGTGCCAGCAGCTTTACACAACAGGGGAGGACTGAAGCTTTCTTT
>NA|TRBV7-9|TRBJ1-4|TRBD1
CASSPRTGQNEKLFF
TGTGCCAGCAGCCCCAGGACAGGGCAGAATGAAAAACTGTTTTTT
>NA|TRBV28|TRBJ2-4|TRBD1
CASRLGQGRNIQYF
TGTGCCAGCAGACTGGGACAGGGTAGGAACATTCAGTACTTC
>NA|TRBV7-2|TRBJ2-1|NA
CASSRLGVNEQFF
TGTGCCAGCAGCCGACTGGGCGTAAATGAGCAGTTCTTC
>NA|TRBV18|TRBJ1-1|NA
CASSPQTGLNTEAFF
TGTGCCAGCTCACCACAAACAGGGTTGAACACTGAAGCTTTCTTT
>few|TRBV6-5|TRBJ1-2|NA
CASTRGFVYGYTF
TGTGCCAGCACGCGGGGGTTCGTCTATGGCTACACCTTC
>NA|TRBV5-1|TRBJ2-5|NA
CASSLFQETQYF
TGCGCCAGCAGCTTGTTTCAGGAGACCCAGTACTTC